The 7 T cell receptor beta chains below all came from one sample that was sequenced in a study of long-term antiretroviral therapy in people with HIV. Run at survey level, the immunoSEQ assay was version v3.0. Here immunoSEQ multiplex PCR was the method, and the copy in TCRdb shows in-frame clones only, minus some. The repertoire holds over 15,000 clones, approximately 84% seen once, with approximately 7.7% in the top ten. The sequencing used unsorted PBMCs, collected 0.9 years after starting antiretroviral therapy. All receptors come from a man between 18 and 35 years old with HIV.

This clone has a handful of counts. The rearrangement joins TRBV7-9 to TRBJ2-2, with D perhaps assigned TRBD1 or TRBD2 (5 bases each). The ends were cut back, 6 bases at V and 0 bases at J, with 11 bases in the middle. From germline, CDR1 is SEHNR and CDR2 FQNEAQ (reference sequence). This CDR3 region has 15 residues. For the CDR3, the DNA is TGTGCCAGCAGGGATACGGGACCGAACACCGGGGAGCTGTTTTTT. Residues: CASRDTGPNTGELFF.

The genes are TRBV15 and TRBJ1-2; no reliable D call. The CDR3 consists of 11 residues. The germline gives CDR1 LNHNV, CDR2 YYDKDF (reference sequence). Between the trimmed V and J ends, which lost 0 bases and 11 bases, there was a span of 7 bases. DNA for the CDR3: TGTGCCACCAGCAGAGAAGGGCGTTACACCTTC. Its translation is CATSREGRYTF.

The gene calls are TRBV28 and TRBJ1-2; no firm D call. The V end was cut by 6 bases, the J end by 1 base, with 18 bases between. From germline, CDR1 is MDHEN and CDR2 SYDVKM. This CDR3 comprises 16 residues. CDR3 in amino acids: CASSVSVSRHNYGYTF. In nucleotides, the CDR3 is TGTGCCAGCAGCGTCTCCGTCAGCCGGCATAACTATGGCTACACCTTC.

In DNA form, the CDR3 reads TGTGCCATCAGTGAGTCGGGGGGTTTCCTCCACGAGCAGTACTTC. It translates to CAISESGGFLHEQYF. This sequence joins TRBV10-3 and TRBJ2-7; perhaps TRBD2 as D (6 bases). Trimming pared 0 bases from V and 5 bases from J, leaving 14 bases between. Germline V gives CDR1 ENHRY, CDR2 SYGVKD. There are 15 residues in the CDR3.

In its sample, this clone was seen once. This sequence joins TRBV15 and TRBJ2-1; possibly TRBD2 for D (5 bases). The germline V gene has CDR1 LNHNV and CDR2 YYDKDF (reference sequence). V was pared by 6 bases and J by 4 bases, with 13 bases between. This CDR3 is built from 14 residues. CDR3 nucleotides: TGTGCCACCAGTGGACTCTACGGGTACAATGAGCAGTTCTTC. It encodes CATSGLYGYNEQFF.

The chain has TRBV6-5 and TRBJ2-2; D unclear. Germline assignment: CDR1 MNHEY and CDR2 SVGAGI. The V end lost 0 bases, the J end lost 3 bases, and 11 bases lay between the germline ends. This CDR3 is built from 16 residues. DNA of the CDR3: TGTGCCAGCAGTTACTCGAACGTACAGTACACCGGGGAGCTGTTTTTT. Its protein product is CASSYSNVQYTGELFF.

The chain joins TRBV5-8 to TRBJ2-7; TRBD1 aligns across 10 bases. V dropped 1 base and J dropped 6; count of bases not matched to a gene: 10. Germline loops: CDR1 SGHTS, CDR2 YDEGEE. The CDR3 loop spans 16 amino acids. The CDR3 DNA is TGTGCCAGCAGCTTGATCCCCGGGACAGGGGAAAGCGAGCAGTACTTC. This encodes CASSLIPGTGESEQYF. The variable domain in full, completed from reference TRBV5-8 and TRBJ2-7, reads EAGVTQSPTHLIKTRGQQATLRCSPISGHTSVYWYQQALGLGLQFLLWYDEGEERNRGNFPPRFSGRQFPNYSSELNVNALELEDSALYLCASSLIPGTGESEQYFGPGTRLTVT.